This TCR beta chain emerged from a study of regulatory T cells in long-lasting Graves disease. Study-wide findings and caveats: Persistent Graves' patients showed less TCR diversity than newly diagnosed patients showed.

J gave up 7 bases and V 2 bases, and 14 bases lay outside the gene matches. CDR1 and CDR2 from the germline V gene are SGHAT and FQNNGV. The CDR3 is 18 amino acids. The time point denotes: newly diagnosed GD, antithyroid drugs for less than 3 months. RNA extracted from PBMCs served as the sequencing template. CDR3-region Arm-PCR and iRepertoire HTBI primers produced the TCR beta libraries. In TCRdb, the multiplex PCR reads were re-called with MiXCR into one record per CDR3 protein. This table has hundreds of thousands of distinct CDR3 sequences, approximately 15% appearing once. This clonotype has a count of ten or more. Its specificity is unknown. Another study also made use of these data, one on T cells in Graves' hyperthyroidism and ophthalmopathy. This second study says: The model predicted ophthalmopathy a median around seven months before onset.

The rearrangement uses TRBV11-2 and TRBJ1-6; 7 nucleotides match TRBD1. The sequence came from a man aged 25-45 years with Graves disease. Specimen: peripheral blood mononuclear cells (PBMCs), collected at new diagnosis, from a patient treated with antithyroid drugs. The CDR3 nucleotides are TGTGCCAGCAGCTTATCACTACTCTCCGGGACAGCCAATTCACCCCTCCACTTT. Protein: CASSLSLLSGTANSPLHF.